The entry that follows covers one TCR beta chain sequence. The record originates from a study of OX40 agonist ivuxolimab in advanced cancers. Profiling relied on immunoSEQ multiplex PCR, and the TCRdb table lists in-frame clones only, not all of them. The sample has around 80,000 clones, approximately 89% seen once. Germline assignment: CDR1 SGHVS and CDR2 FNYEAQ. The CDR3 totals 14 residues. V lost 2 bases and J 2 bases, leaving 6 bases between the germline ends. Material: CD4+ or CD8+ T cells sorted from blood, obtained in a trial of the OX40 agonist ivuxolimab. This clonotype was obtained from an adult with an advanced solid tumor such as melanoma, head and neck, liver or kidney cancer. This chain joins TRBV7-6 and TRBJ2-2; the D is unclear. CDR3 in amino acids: CASSLSGNTGELFF. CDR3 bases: TGTGCCAGCAGCTTATCAGGAAACACCGGGGAGCTGTTTTTT.